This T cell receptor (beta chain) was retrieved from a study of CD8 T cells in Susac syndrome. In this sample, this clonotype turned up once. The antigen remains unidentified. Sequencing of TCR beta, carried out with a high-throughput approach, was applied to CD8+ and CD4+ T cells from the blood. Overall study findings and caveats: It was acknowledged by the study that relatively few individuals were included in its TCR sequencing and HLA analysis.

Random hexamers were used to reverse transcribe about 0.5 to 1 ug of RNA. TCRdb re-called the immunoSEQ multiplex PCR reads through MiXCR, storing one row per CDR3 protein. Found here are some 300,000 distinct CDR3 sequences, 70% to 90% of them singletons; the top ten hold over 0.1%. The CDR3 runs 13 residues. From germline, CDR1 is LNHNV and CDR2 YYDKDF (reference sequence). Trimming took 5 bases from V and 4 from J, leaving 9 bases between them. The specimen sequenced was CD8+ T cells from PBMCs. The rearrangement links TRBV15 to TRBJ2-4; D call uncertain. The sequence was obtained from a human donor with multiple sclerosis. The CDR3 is CATSPPGKNIQYF. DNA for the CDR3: TGTGCCACCAGCCCCCCAGGTAAAAACATTCAGTACTTC.